The 5 T cell receptor beta chains below come from one sample, sequenced in a study of liver allograft versus peripheral blood T cells. Whole-study context: Recipients' peripheral blood T cell receptor repertoires were compared with those in transplanted livers.

TCRdb itself ran the reads through MiXCR, one entry per CDR3 protein. The sample contains 8,000 to 9,500 distinct CDR3 sequences, about 19% of which appear only once. These receptors were taken from a human patient who had a liver transplant. T cells may partly derive from the graft donor.

Concerning this clonotype itself: It may be a read error: a sequence one base away is much more abundant. J is TRBJ2-2 and V is TRBV9; weak D call: TRBD2 (6 bases). Per the germline V gene, CDR1 is SGDLS and CDR2 is YYNGEE. The CDR3 runs 19 residues. In DNA form, the CDR3 reads TGTGACAGCAGCGTAGCGTCAGGTGTGGCGGGGAGGAACACCGGGGAGCTGTTTTTT. It is translated as CDSSVASGVAGRNTGELFF.

The chain links TRBV6-5 to TRBJ2-7; 8 bases map to TRBD2. V lost 5 bases, J lost 0 bases, and 9 bases stayed unmatched. The CDR3 extends over 16 amino acids. The germline V gene has CDR1 MNHEY and CDR2 SVGAGI. The CDR3, as DNA: TGTGCCAGCAGTCCTCGGGGGGGGCGGAGCTCCTACGAGCAGTACTTC. It translates to CASSPRGGRSSYEQYF.

The chain is built from TRBV25-1 and TRBJ1-1; 8 positions match TRBD1. Germline-derived CDR1 and CDR2 are MGHDK and SYGVNS. CDR3 size: 15 residues. Trimming removed 1 base from V and 6 bases from J; junction bases left unmatched: 7. The CDR3 nucleotides read TGTGCCAGCAGTGAATTGGGACAGGTACGTCCTGAAGCTTTCTTT. Translating it yields CASSELGQVRPEAFF.

This clonotype occurred once. This chain links TRBV6-5 with TRBJ2-3; D remains ambiguous. Germline CDR1 MNHEY, CDR2 SVGAGI. The CDR3 sequence is 14 residues long. Trimming cost V 6 bases and J 3 bases, with 13 bases left between them. CDR3 protein: CASRPGGGTDTQYF. In nucleotides, the CDR3 is TGTGCCAGCAGACCGGGTGGTGGGACAGATACGCAGTATTTT.

The rearrangement joins TRBV5-4 to TRBJ1-5, with 12 bases lining up with TRBD1. V lost 2 bases and J lost 4; bases outside the gene matches: 7. The CDR3 runs to 17 residues. Germline values: CDR1 SGHNT, CDR2 YYREEE (reference sequence). The DNA of the CDR3 is TGTGCCAGCAGCTTACCGGGACAGGGGGCCGTAAATCAGCCCCAGCATTTT. This gives the protein CASSLPGQGAVNQPQHF.